A selection of T cell receptor beta chains follows, all from one sample in a study of regulatory T cells in long-lasting Graves disease. TCRdb re-called the multiplex PCR reads through MiXCR, storing one row per CDR3 protein. The sample comprises approximately 540,000 distinct CDR3 sequences, about 12% of which are singletons, and about 8.9% rests with the top ten. This same sample was also taken into another study, of T cells in Graves' hyperthyroidism and ophthalmopathy.

Sample: peripheral blood mononuclear cells (PBMCs), taken at new diagnosis, from a patient treated with antithyroid drugs. These receptors all come from a woman under 40 with Graves disease. CDR3s include the opening cysteine and the closing phenylalanine or tryptophan. D genes are given only for firm matches. Only some rows state a clone size, as once, few, many or a class for expanded clones.

abundance,d_gene,j_gene,v_gene,CDR3nt,CDR3aa
-,-,TRBJ2-1,TRBV5-1,TGCGCCAGCAGCTTGGGACAAACTTCAAACAATGAGCAGTTCTTC,CASSLGQTSNNEQFF
few,TRBD1,TRBJ2-6,TRBV27,TGTGCCAGCAGCATCACAGGGGCTGGGGCCAACGTCCTGACTTTC,CASSITGAGANVLTF
many,-,TRBJ2-5,TRBV6-2/TRBV6-3,TGTGCCAGCAGTGACTCCGGGACTCCGTGGACCCAGTACTTC,CASSDSGTPWTQYF
-,-,TRBJ1-3,TRBV7-9,TGTGCCAGCAGCTTTGATGGTGTAAACACCATATATTTT,CASSFDGVNTIYF
few,TRBD2,TRBJ2-1,TRBV19,TGTGCCAGTAGTATGGATCAAACTAGCGGGAGAGGATGGGGTGAGTTCTTC,CASSMDQTSGRGWGEFF
few,-,TRBJ2-2,TRBV4-1,TGCGCCAGCGCAGGGGGAGGGGGCGGGGAGCTGTTTTTT,CASAGGGGGELFF
many,-,TRBJ1-2,TRBV5-1,TGCGCCAGCAGCTTGGATCAGCACCCCCTAAGTGGCTACACCTTC,CASSLDQHPLSGYTF
-,-,TRBJ2-7,TRBV12-3/TRBV12-4,TGTGCCAGCAGTCGGTCTGTGGGGTACGAGCAGTACTTC,CASSRSVGYEQYF
few,TRBD1,TRBJ1-5,TRBV5-8,TGTGCCAGCAGCAACGACAGGACAGGAAATAGCAATCAGCCCCAGCATTTT,CASSNDRTGNSNQPQHF
few,TRBD2,TRBJ2-1,TRBV4-3,TGCGCCAGCAGCCAAGGAACTAGCGGGGGATCCTACAATGAGCAGTTCTTC,CASSQGTSGGSYNEQFF
many,-,TRBJ1-2,TRBV10-3,TGTGCCATCAGTTCCCCTACGGACGTGCTTGTCGGCTACACCTTC,CAISSPTDVLVGYTF
-,TRBD2,TRBJ2-5,TRBV3-1,TGTGCCAGCAGCCTTCGGACTAGCGGATTGGGGACCCAGTACTTC,CASSLRTSGLGTQYF
many,-,TRBJ1-4,TRBV7-8,TGTGCCAGCAGCTTAGAGAGGAATGCCAAAGTGGAACTGTTTTTT,CASSLERNAKVELFF